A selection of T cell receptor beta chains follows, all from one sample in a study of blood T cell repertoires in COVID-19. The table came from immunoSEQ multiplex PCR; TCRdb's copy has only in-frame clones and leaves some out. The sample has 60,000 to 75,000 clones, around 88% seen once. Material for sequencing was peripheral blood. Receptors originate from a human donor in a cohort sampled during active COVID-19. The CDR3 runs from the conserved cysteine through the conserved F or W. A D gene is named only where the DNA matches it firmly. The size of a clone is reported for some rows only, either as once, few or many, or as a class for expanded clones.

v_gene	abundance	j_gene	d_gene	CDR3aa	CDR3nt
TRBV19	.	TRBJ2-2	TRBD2	CASTTGLAGGTGELFF	TGTGCCAGTACTACGGGACTAGCGGGAGGAACCGGGGAGCTGTTTTTT
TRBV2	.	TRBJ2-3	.	CASSAGSGTDTQYF	TGTGCCAGCAGCGCTGGGAGCGGTACAGATACGCAGTATTTT
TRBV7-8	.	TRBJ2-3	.	CASSRSTDTQYF	TGTGCCAGCAGCCGCTCCACAGATACGCAGTATTTT
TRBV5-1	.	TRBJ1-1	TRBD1	CASSFGGQDTNTEAFF	TGCGCCAGCAGCTTTGGGGGACAGGACACGAACACTGAAGCTTTCTTT
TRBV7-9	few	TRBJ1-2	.	CASSLEGGARYGYTF	TGTGCCAGCAGCCTGGAGGGGGGGGCGAGGTATGGCTACACCTTC
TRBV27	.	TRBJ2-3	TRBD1	CASRETGGRDTQYF	TGTGCCAGCAGAGAGACAGGGGGAAGAGATACGCAGTATTTT
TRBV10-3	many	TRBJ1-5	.	CAISESWRDSNQPQHF	TGTGCCATCAGTGAGTCCTGGAGGGACAGCAATCAGCCCCAGCATTTT
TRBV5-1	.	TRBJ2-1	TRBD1	CASSLGGQGEKFF	TGCGCCAGCAGCTTGGGTGGACAGGGGGAAAAGTTCTTC
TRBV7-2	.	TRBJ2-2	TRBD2	CASSPRLAGGLTGELFF	TGTGCCAGCAGCCCGCGACTAGCGGGGGGGCTCACCGGGGAGCTGTTTTTT
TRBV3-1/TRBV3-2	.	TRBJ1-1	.	CASSLNRGSSTEAFF	TGTGCCAGCAGCTTAAACCGGGGGTCCTCCACTGAAGCTTTCTTT
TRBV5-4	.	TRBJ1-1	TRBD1	CASSTQGWGTEAFF	TGTGCCAGCAGCACACAGGGGTGGGGTACTGAAGCTTTCTTT
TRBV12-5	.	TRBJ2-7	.	CASGLVSRAGYEQYF	TGTGCTAGTGGTTTGGTATCCAGGGCAGGGTACGAGCAGTACTTC
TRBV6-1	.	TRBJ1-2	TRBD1	CASSERYRPGTALGYTF	TGTGCCAGCAGTGAGCGATACCGGCCCGGGACAGCGCTGGGCTACACCTTC
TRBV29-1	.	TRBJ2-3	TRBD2	CSVALTSGRGGDTQYF	TGCAGCGTTGCCCTAACTAGCGGGAGGGGTGGAGATACGCAGTATTTT
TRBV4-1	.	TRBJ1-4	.	CASSARDTHEKLFF	TGCGCCAGCAGCGCTCGGGACACCCACGAAAAACTGTTTTTT
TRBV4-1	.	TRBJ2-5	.	CASSPAEVRGRETQYF	TGCGCCAGCAGCCCCGCCGAGGTGCGGGGAAGGGAGACCCAGTACTTC
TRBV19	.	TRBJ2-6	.	CASSSGISGANVLTF	TGTGCCAGTAGTTCAGGGATCTCTGGGGCCAACGTCCTGACTTTC
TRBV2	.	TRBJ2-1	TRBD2	CASARGGSYNEQFF	TGTGCCAGCGCCCGGGGGGGATCCTACAATGAGCAGTTCTTC
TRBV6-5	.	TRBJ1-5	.	CASSYGRGSNQPQHF	TGTGCCAGCAGTTATGGAAGGGGAAGCAATCAGCCCCAGCATTTT
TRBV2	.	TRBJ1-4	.	CASGPGHRSANEKLFF	TGTGCCAGCGGCCCGGGACACCGGTCCGCTAATGAAAAACTGTTTTTT
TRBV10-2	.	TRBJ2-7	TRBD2	CASRRAGESYEQYF	TGCGCCAGCCGGCGGGCGGGGGAATCCTACGAGCAGTACTTC
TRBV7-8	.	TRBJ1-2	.	CASSLGFERGYGYTF	TGTGCCAGCAGCTTAGGGTTTGAGCGTGGCTATGGCTACACCTTC
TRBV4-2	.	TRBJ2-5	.	CASRALPQETQYF	TGTGCCAGCAGAGCACTACCTCAAGAGACCCAGTACTTC
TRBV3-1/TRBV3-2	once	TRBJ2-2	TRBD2	CASSRQLAGVGRVNTGELFF	TGTGCCAGCAGCCGTCAACTAGCGGGAGTCGGAAGAGTGAACACCGGGGAGCTGTTTTTT
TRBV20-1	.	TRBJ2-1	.	CSASPVGVNEQFF	TGCAGTGCTAGTCCCGTGGGAGTCAATGAGCAGTTCTTC
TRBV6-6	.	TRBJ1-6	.	CASSRDGFSSYNSPLHF	TGTGCCAGCAGCCGAGACGGGTTTAGCTCCTATAATTCACCCCTCCACTTT
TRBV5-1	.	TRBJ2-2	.	CASSWMDSNTGELFF	TGCGCCAGCAGCTGGATGGACAGTAACACCGGGGAGCTGTTTTTT
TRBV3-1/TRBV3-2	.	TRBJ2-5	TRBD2	CASSQHPGLAGGLKTQYF	TGTGCCAGCAGCCAGCACCCGGGACTAGCGGGAGGCCTAAAGACCCAGTACTTC
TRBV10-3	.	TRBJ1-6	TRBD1	CAISDGQGRNSPLHF	TGTGCCATCAGTGATGGACAGGGGCGGAATTCACCCCTCCACTTT
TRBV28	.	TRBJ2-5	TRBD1	CASSFVTGYQETQYF	TGTGCCAGCAGTTTCGTGACAGGGTACCAAGAGACCCAGTACTTC
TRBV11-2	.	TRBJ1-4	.	CASSLVGATVEKLFF	TGTGCCAGCAGCTTAGTGGGAGCGACGGTCGAAAAACTGTTTTTT
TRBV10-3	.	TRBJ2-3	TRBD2	CAISVKRGVDTQYF	TGTGCCATCAGTGTTAAGCGGGGGGTAGATACGCAGTATTTT
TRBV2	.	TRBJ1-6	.	CASSPRNNSPLHF	TGTGCCAGCAGTCCCAGGAATAATTCACCCCTCCACTTT